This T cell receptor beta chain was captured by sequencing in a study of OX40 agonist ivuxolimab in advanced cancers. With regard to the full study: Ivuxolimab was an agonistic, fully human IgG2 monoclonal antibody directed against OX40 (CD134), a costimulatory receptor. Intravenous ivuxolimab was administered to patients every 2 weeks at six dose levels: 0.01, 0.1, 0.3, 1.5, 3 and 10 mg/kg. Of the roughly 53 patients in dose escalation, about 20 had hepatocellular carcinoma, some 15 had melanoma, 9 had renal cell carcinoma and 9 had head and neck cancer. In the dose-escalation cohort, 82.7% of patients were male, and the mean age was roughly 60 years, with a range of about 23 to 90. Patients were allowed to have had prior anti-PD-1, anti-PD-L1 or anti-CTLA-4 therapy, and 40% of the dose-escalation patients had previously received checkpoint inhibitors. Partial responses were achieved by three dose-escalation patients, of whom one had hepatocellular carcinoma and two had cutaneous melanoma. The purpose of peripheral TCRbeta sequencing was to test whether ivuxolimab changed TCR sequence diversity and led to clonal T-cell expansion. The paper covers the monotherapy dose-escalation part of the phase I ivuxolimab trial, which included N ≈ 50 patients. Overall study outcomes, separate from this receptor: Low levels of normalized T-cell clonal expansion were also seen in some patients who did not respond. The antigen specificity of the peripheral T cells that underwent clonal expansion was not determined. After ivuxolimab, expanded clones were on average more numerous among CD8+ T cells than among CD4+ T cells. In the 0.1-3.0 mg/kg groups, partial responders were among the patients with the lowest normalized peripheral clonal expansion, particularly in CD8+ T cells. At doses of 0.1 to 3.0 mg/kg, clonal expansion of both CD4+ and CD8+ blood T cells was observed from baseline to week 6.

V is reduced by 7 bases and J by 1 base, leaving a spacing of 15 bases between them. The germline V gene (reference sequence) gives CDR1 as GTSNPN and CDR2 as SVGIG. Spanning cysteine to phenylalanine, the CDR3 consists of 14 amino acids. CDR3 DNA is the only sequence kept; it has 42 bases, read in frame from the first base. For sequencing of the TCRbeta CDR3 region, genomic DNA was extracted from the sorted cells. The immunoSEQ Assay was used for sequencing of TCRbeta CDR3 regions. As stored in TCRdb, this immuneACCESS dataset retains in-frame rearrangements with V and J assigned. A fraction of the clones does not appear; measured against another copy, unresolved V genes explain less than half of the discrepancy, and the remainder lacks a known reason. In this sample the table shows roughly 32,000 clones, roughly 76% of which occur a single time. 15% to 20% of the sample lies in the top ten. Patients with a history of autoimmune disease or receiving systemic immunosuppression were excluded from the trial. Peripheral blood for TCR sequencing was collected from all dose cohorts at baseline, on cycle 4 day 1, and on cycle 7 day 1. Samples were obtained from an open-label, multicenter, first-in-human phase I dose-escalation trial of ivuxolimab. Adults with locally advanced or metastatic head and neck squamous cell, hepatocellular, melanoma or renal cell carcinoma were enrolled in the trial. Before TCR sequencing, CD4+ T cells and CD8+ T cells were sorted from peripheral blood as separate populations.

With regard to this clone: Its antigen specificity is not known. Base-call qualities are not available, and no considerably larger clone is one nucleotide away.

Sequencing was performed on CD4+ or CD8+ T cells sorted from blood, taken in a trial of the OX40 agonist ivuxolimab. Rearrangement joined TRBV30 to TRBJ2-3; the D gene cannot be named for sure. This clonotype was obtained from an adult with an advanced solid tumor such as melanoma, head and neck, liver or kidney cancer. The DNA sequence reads TGTGCCTTCTCAACCTCGGACCGCACAGATACGCAGTATTTT. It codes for CAFSTSDRTDTQYF.